What follows are 18 T cell receptor beta chains derived from one specimen sequenced in a study of vaccination and CD4 T cells after COVID-19. The treatment: approximately 9-day PBMC culture with coronavirus spike peptide pools or control peptides (ViraFEST assay). For these TCRs, the target antigens are not known. Oncomine TCR Beta short-read sequencing was applied to DNA from cultured CD4+ T cells. TCRdb re-called the PCR reads through MiXCR, storing one row per CDR3 protein. The table shows 20,000 to 25,000 distinct CDR3 sequences, with 58% occurring only once. The source material was CD4+ T cells from blood, cultured in vitro. The source is a human donor who had recovered from COVID-19.

This clonotype came up a few times. The CDR3 is CASTRTAYGYTF. The CDR3 nucleotides read TGTGCCAGCACTAGGACAGCCTATGGCTACACCTTC. This chain joins TRBV2 and TRBJ1-2; possible D gene TRBD1, 6 bases. V lost 7 bases and J lost 4, with 10 bases in between. Germline CDR1 reads SNHLY; CDR2 reads FYNNEI. This CDR3 comprises 12 residues. Variable domain in full (rest from reference TRBV2 and TRBJ1-2): EPEVTQTPSHQVTQMGQEVILRCVPISNHLYFYWYRQILGQKVEFLVSFYNNEISEKSEIFDDQFSVERPDGSNFTLKIRSTKLEDSAMYFCASTRTAYGYTFGSGTRLTVV.

The chain employs TRBV2 and TRBJ1-1; D ambiguous. CDR1 and CDR2 (germline): SNHLY, FYNNEI. This CDR3 has 13 residues. Between the trimmed V and J ends, which lost 4 bases and 4 bases, there was a span of 10 bases. The CDR3 DNA follows: TGTGCCAGCAGTGTTGCGCCTAGCACTGAAGCTTTCTTT. Translated, it gives CASSVAPSTEAFF.

The chain is built from TRBV30 and TRBJ1-2; tentative D call: TRBD1 (6 bases). Per germline, CDR1 GTSNPN and CDR2 SVGIG (reference sequence). This CDR3 region has 15 residues. V was pared by 4 bases and J by 1 base, with 16 bases between. CDR3 DNA: TGTGCCTGGAACCAACAGGGTTCCGGTAACTATGGCTACACCTTC. Amino acid sequence: CAWNQQGSGNYGYTF. The variable domain in full, with the rest retrieved from reference TRBV30 and TRBJ1-2, is SQTIHQWPATLVQPVGSPLSLECTVEGTSNPNLYWYRQAAGRGLQLLFYSVGIGQISSEVPQNLSASRPQDRQFILSSKKLLLSDSGFYLCAWNQQGSGNYGYTFGSGTRLTVV.

J is TRBJ1-2 and V is TRBV7-2; D is possibly TRBD1 (5 bases). Germline V gene lookup returns CDR1 SGHTA and CDR2 FQGNSA. Deletions cut 8 bases from V and 2 bases from J, with 15 bases between. The CDR3 spans 14 residues. The DNA of the CDR3 is TGTGCCAGCCGCCAGGGCGGGGCGAACTATGGCTACACCTTC. This translates into CASRQGGANYGYTF.

The J gene is TRBJ2-2, the V gene TRBV10-3; D gene uncertain. This CDR3 spans 14 amino acids. V was shortened by 5 bases and J by 7 bases, with 14 bases between the two germline ends. Germline CDR1 ENHRY, CDR2 SYGVKD. CDR3 coding DNA: TGTGCCATCAGTCGCCTGGAAATCGGCGGGGAGCTGTTTTTT. It codes for CAISRLEIGGELFF.

There are a few counts of this clonotype. The CDR3 protein is CASSSGRENSPLHF. Written as DNA, the CDR3 is TGTGCCAGCAGCTCAGGACGGGAGAATTCACCCCTCCACTTT. The chain combines TRBV7-9 with TRBJ1-6, with D uncertain. The CDR3 runs 14 residues. Germline V lookup: CDR1 SEHNR, CDR2 FQNEAQ (reference sequence). V gave up 4 bases and J gave up 7 bases, with 11 bases separating them.

The rearrangement links TRBV27 to TRBJ2-1, with TRBD1 identical over 9 bases. Germline assignment: CDR1 MNHEY and CDR2 SMNVEV (reference sequence). The CDR3 has 15 residues. J lost 4 bases, V lost 6 bases, and 7 bases had no gene match. This CDR3 reads CASRSGQGLYNEQFF. CDR3 bases: TGTGCCAGCAGGTCGGGACAGGGATTATACAATGAGCAGTTCTTC.

In this sample, this clonotype turned up a few times. This chain connects TRBV7-2 to TRBJ2-2, with TRBD1 matching 10 bases. The germline gives CDR1 SGHTA, CDR2 FQGNSA. The CDR3 spans 16 residues. The ends lost 2 bases at V and 6 bases at J; junction bases unmatched: 6. CDR3 bases: TGTGCCAGCAGCTTAAGACAGGGGGCTGCGGCCGGGGAGCTGTTTTTT. Its translation: CASSLRQGAAAGELFF. The full variable domain, its missing parts supplied by reference TRBV7-2 and TRBJ2-2, is GAGVSQSPSNKVTEKGKDVELRCDPISGHTALYWYRQSLGQGLEFLIYFQGNSAPDKSGLPSDRFSAERTGGSVSTLTIQRTQQEDSAVYLCASSLRQGAAAGELFFGEGSRLTVL.

Of note for this clonotype: A read error may account for a junction end that differs from germline. This chain joins TRBV7-7 and TRBJ2-3, with 10 positions matching TRBD1. The germline CDR1 and CDR2 sequences are SSHAT and FNYEAQ (reference sequence). The CDR3 extends over 15 amino acids. DNA for the CDR3: TGTGCTAGCAGCTCCGGGACAGGGGACACAGATACGCAGTATTTT. Its protein is CASSSGTGDTDTQYF.

The chain is built from TRBV20-1 and TRBJ2-3; TRBD2 matches 11 bases. CDR3 length: 15 amino acids. V lost 2 bases to trimming and J lost 5 bases; unmatched junction nucleotides: 6. The V gene's germline CDR1 is DFQATT and CDR2 SNEGSKA (reference sequence). CDR3 nucleotides: TGCAGTGCTAGAACACTAGCGGGAGTGGAAGATACGCAGTATTTT. Translating gives CSARTLAGVEDTQYF.

This clonotype was detected only a few times. The V call is TRBV5-4, the J call TRBJ1-2; 7 bases are shared with TRBD1. Germline V gene data show CDR1 as SGHNT and CDR2 as YYREEE (reference sequence). There are 16 residues in the CDR3. The V gene end was trimmed by 3 bases and the J gene end by 9 bases; junction bases not matched to a gene: 17. The chain's CDR3 is CASSSPSRGSAISYTF. CDR3 in DNA: TGTGCCAGCAGCTCACCCAGCAGGGGGTCAGCAATAAGCTACACCTTC.

The chain employs TRBV7-2 and TRBJ1-4, with TRBD1 matching over 8 bases. V lost 2 bases, J lost 11 bases, and 10 bases stayed unmatched. Germline CDR1 and CDR2: SGHTA and FQGNSA. This CDR3 is built from 15 residues. The CDR3 bases are TGTGCCAGCAGCTTAACGTTTCGGACAGGGACCAAACTGTTTTTT. This codes for CASSLTFRTGTKLFF.

The chain couples TRBV12-3 or TRBV12-4 to TRBJ1-6; 7 nucleotides align to TRBD1. The CDR3 has 15 residues. Germline trimming cut 1 base from V and 4 bases from J; bases unmatched to any gene: 1. The CDR3, as DNA: TGTGCCAGCAGTTTAGACAGGGGTTATAATTCACCCCTCCACTTT. It is translated as CASSLDRGYNSPLHF.

The chain has TRBV4-2 and TRBJ2-7, with 10 nucleotides matching TRBD1. The CDR3 runs 15 residues. With V trimmed by 1 base and J by 2 bases, 2 bases remained unmatched. Germline CDR1 and CDR2: LGHNA and YNFKEQ. The CDR3 DNA reads TGTGCCAGCAGCCAAGTGGGACAGGGGCCCTACGAGCAGTACTTC. As protein: CASSQVGQGPYEQYF.

The chain couples TRBV30 to TRBJ2-7, with a possible D match to TRBD1 (5 bases). The V and J ends lost 0 bases and 6 bases respectively, with 15 bases between them. The germline CDR1 and CDR2 sequences are GTSNPN and SVGIG (reference sequence). This CDR3 is built from 14 residues. Here the CDR3 reads CAWSVTSWTREQYF. In DNA form, the CDR3 reads TGTGCCTGGAGTGTAACGTCGTGGACACGCGAGCAGTACTTC.

This clonotype was counted between two and nine times. The chain carries TRBV20-1 and TRBJ2-1, with 11 nucleotides matching TRBD2. V shed 6 bases, J shed 7 bases, and the junction held 8 bases outside the gene matches. The CDR3 contains 14 residues. Germline lookup yields CDR1 DFQATT and CDR2 SNEGSKA (reference sequence). CDR3 in amino acids: CSAPLAGARNEQFF. Written as DNA, the CDR3 is TGCAGTGCGCCACTAGCGGGGGCGAGGAATGAGCAGTTCTTC.

This clonotype was seen once. The gene calls are TRBV28 and TRBJ2-1, with 7 bases aligning to TRBD1. Germline CDR1 and CDR2: MDHEN and SYDVKM. With V trimmed by 5 bases and J by 3 bases, 7 bases remained unmatched. This CDR3 is 15 amino acids long. The CDR3 region has the DNA TGTGCCAGCAGTCTACAGGGGAGCCACTACAATGAGCAGTTCTTC. This encodes CASSLQGSHYNEQFF.

The genes are TRBV20-1 and TRBJ2-5; 8 bases are a match to TRBD2. Trimming removed 4 bases from V and 0 bases from J; junction bases left unmatched: 13. Germline lookup yields CDR1 DFQATT and CDR2 SNEGSKA (reference sequence). This CDR3 comprises 17 residues. CDR3 coding DNA: TGCAGTGCTACCCTCCCGGGCGGGGGGACGTACCAAGAGACCCAGTACTTC. It translates to CSATLPGGGTYQETQYF.